Below are 32 T cell receptor beta chains sequenced from a single sample in a study of neurological immune-mediated disorders. MiXCR, applied by TCRdb to the 5' RACE reads, yields one record per CDR3 protein. This table holds roughly 70,000 distinct CDR3 sequences, 4.5% to 5.5% found once. Sequencing input: PBMCs. The source is a woman in her seventies with multiple sclerosis.

This clonotype was counted at least ten times. The DNA is left out, because the CDR3 cannot be placed on it with certainty; the CDR3 is given as TCRdb lists it. The rearrangement joins TRBV6-5 to TRBJ1-5; TRBD1, as called in the table, went unchecked against the DNA. Counting both end residues, the CDR3 totals 16 amino acids. Germline V gene lookup returns CDR1 MNHEY and CDR2 SVGAGI. The CDR3 reads CASSRQGGPAESPSIF.

This clonotype was seen more than once but under ten times. V usage is TRBV7-9 and J usage is TRBJ2-5; 10 bases agree with TRBD2. Losses at the gene ends were 2 bases for V and 2 bases for J; bases not matched to a gene: 5. This CDR3 is built from 16 residues. The germline gives CDR1 SEHNR, CDR2 FQNEAQ (reference sequence). This CDR3 is CASSLRTSGLQETQYF. The CDR3 nucleotides are TGTGCCAGCAGCTTACGGACTAGCGGCCTACAAGAGACCCAGTACTTC.

The chain employs TRBV30 and TRBJ1-3; D gene uncertain. Germline V gene sequence: CDR1 GTSNPN, CDR2 SVGIG (reference sequence). This CDR3 region has 13 residues. Trimming removed 3 bases from V and 0 bases from J, with 6 bases in between. The CDR3 loop is CAWRLFSGNTIYF. Here the CDR3 DNA reads TGTGCCTGGAGGCTTTTCTCTGGAAACACCATATATTTT.

This clonotype turned up a few times. The genes are TRBV5-6 and TRBJ2-7, with 8 bases that match TRBD1. There are 14 residues in the CDR3. V lost 6 bases to trimming and J lost 2 bases; unmatched junction nucleotides: 7. Germline CDR1 reads SGHDT; CDR2 reads YYEEEE. CDR3 region: CASTLTGVTYEQYF. The DNA for the CDR3 is TGTGCCAGCACCCTGACAGGGGTCACCTACGAGCAGTACTTC.

This clonotype has ten or more counts. The CDR3: CASSFRGAGELFF. The CDR3 DNA follows: TGTGCCAGCAGTTTTAGGGGGGCCGGGGAGCTGTTTTTT. The chain uses TRBV12-3 or TRBV12-4 and TRBJ2-2; perhaps D is TRBD1 or TRBD2 (6 bases each). Trimming shortened V by 3 bases and J by 6 bases, and 8 bases separated the two germline ends. This CDR3 region has 13 residues.

This clonotype was counted ten times or more. The chain uses TRBV12-3 or TRBV12-4 and TRBJ2-5; 8 nucleotides match TRBD1. Germline trimming cut 6 bases from V and 4 bases from J; bases unmatched to any gene: 13. The CDR3 contains 16 residues. The CDR3 is CASRSSQRQGAETQYF. The CDR3, as DNA: TGTGCCAGCAGATCCTCCCAGCGCCAGGGGGCAGAGACCCAGTACTTC.

V usage is TRBV5-1 and J usage is TRBJ2-3; a weak D match, TRBD2 (5 bases). Germline lookup yields CDR1 SGHRS and CDR2 YFSETQ. V shed 2 bases and J shed 0 bases, with 13 bases lying between them. The CDR3 consists of 16 residues. The CDR3 is CASSFGAGSSTDTQYF. In DNA form, the CDR3 reads TGCGCCAGCAGCTTTGGTGCGGGCTCTAGCACAGATACGCAGTATTTT.

This clonotype was seen ten or more times. This sequence joins TRBV15 and TRBJ2-2; no firm D call. V was clipped by 1 base and J by 0 bases, with 9 bases between them. Germline lookup yields CDR1 LNHNV and CDR2 YYDKDF (reference sequence). CDR3 length: 16 residues. The CDR3 reads CATSRVGVANTGELFF. The CDR3 bases are TGTGCCACCAGCAGAGTTGGGGTCGCGAACACCGGGGAGCTGTTTTTT.

Many counts were recorded for this clonotype. CDR3 DNA sequence: TGCAGTGCTCCGCGGACTAGCGGGACGACAGATACGCAGTATTTT. Translating gives CSAPRTSGTTDTQYF. This sequence joins TRBV20-1 and TRBJ2-3, with 12 bases aligning to TRBD2. Germline V gene lookup returns CDR1 DFQATT and CDR2 SNEGSKA (reference sequence). This CDR3 spans 15 amino acids. The trim removed 5 bases at V and 3 bases at J, leaving 6 bases unmatched.

This clonotype was found many times. The rearrangement links TRBV5-1 to TRBJ2-7, with D possibly TRBD2 on 6 matching bases. This CDR3 spans 15 amino acids. Germline V gene lookup returns CDR1 SGHRS and CDR2 YFSETQ. V gave up 4 bases and J gave up 2 bases, with 16 bases separating them. CDR3 nucleotides: TGCGCCAGCAGCCGAGGTAGCGGCCATGCCTACGAGCAGTACTTC. This encodes CASSRGSGHAYEQYF.

This clonotype showed up many times. The V and J genes are TRBV10-3 and TRBJ1-3, with 8 bases aligning to TRBD1. This CDR3 contains 13 residues. The germline V gene encodes CDR1 ENHRY and CDR2 SYGVKD. The trim removed 6 bases at V and 8 bases at J, leaving 6 bases unmatched. CDR3 region: CAIRSGQGHTIYF. CDR3 DNA: TGTGCCATCAGGTCTGGACAGGGCCACACCATATATTTT.

There are a few counts of this clonotype. The chain has TRBV5-1 and TRBJ1-1, with no clear D. The CDR3 spans 13 residues. The ends were cut back, 3 bases at V and 7 bases at J, with 13 bases in the middle. Germline V gives CDR1 SGHRS, CDR2 YFSETQ. CDR3 residues: CASSSGRPLEAFF. The CDR3, as DNA: TGCGCCAGCAGCTCCGGACGGCCCCTTGAAGCTTTCTTT.

This rearrangement joins TRBV20-1 to TRBJ2-7; 12 nucleotides line up with TRBD2. V lost 3 bases to trimming and J lost 3 bases; unmatched junction nucleotides: 0. This CDR3 has 13 amino acids. Germline V lookup: CDR1 DFQATT, CDR2 SNEGSKA (reference sequence). This CDR3 reads CSARTSGSYEQYF. Here the CDR3 DNA reads TGCAGTGCTAGGACTAGCGGGAGCTACGAGCAGTACTTC.

This clonotype was seen at least ten times. The chain uses TRBV20-1 and TRBJ2-7, with D uncertain. In germline, CDR1 is DFQATT, CDR2 SNEGSKA (reference sequence). This CDR3 spans 12 amino acids. The V gene lost 0 bases and the J gene lost 7 bases, with 10 bases spanning the gap. This CDR3 is CSAREDPWEQYF. In DNA form, the CDR3 reads TGCAGTGCTAGAGAGGACCCGTGGGAGCAGTACTTC.

This clonotype was found many times. The J gene is TRBJ1-2, the V gene TRBV7-9; 10 bases are shared with TRBD1. Germline CDR1 is SEHNR and CDR2 is FQNEAQ (reference sequence). This CDR3 comprises 15 residues. After removal of 5 bases from V and 8 bases from J, the junction contained 11 bases not matched to a gene. The DNA of the CDR3 is TGTGCCAGCAGCCCCCAAGGGACAGGGGTCGGCGGCTACACCTTC. Translated: CASSPQGTGVGGYTF. Together with reference TRBV7-9 and TRBJ1-2, the CDR3 gives the full variable domain: DTGVSQNPRHKITKRGQNVTFRCDPISEHNRLYWYRQTLGQGPEFLTYFQNEAQLEKSRLLSDRFSAERPKGSFSTLEIQRTEQGDSAMYLCASSPQGTGVGGYTFGSGTRLTVV.

The chain has TRBV7-2 and TRBJ2-7; the D is unclear. The V and J ends lost 4 bases and 6 bases respectively, with 10 bases between them. Germline V lookup: CDR1 SGHTA, CDR2 FQGNSA. The CDR3 contains 12 residues. The CDR3 nucleotides read TGTGCCAGCAGCTCAACCGGGCTCGAGCAGTACTTC. The encoded protein is CASSSTGLEQYF.

The rearrangement uses TRBV5-1 and TRBJ1-2; a weak D match, TRBD1 (5 bases). The germline V gene has CDR1 SGHRS and CDR2 YFSETQ. The germline V and J ends were trimmed by 0 bases and 2 bases, with 8 bases remaining between them. The CDR3 covers 14 residues. The chain's CDR3 is CASSLGRQNYGYTF. In nucleotides, the CDR3 is TGCGCCAGCAGCTTGGGGAGACAGAACTATGGCTACACCTTC.

Ten or more counts support this clonotype. The chain carries TRBV20-1 and TRBJ2-7; possibly TRBD2 for D (6 bases). CDR3 size: 14 residues. V was cut by 3 bases and J by 2 bases, with 14 bases left in between. The germline V gene has CDR1 DFQATT and CDR2 SNEGSKA (reference sequence). The CDR3 DNA reads as TGCAGTGCTAGGCCGGGAGTAAGCCCCTACGAGCAGTACTTC. Translating it yields CSARPGVSPYEQYF.

This clonotype was seen ten or more times. CDR3 DNA sequence: TGTGCCAGTATTGTAGGTAGGCCAACCCCTAACAATGAGCAGTTCTTC. Protein: CASIVGRPTPNNEQFF. J is TRBJ2-1 and V is TRBV7-2; D uncertain. CDR1 and CDR2 from the germline V gene are SGHTA and FQGNSA. Trimming removed 9 bases at V and 5 bases at J, with 23 bases between. The length of the CDR3 is 16 residues.

This clonotype appeared many times. The chain joins TRBV14 to TRBJ1-2, with D possibly being TRBD1 (5 bases). Trimming pared 5 bases from V and 0 bases from J, leaving 16 bases between. This CDR3 is 16 amino acids long. Per the germline V gene, CDR1 is SGHDN and CDR2 is FVKESK. CDR3 in DNA: TGTGCCAGCAGCGTTGGACATCCGAGAGCTAACTATGGCTACACCTTC. Its translation is CASSVGHPRANYGYTF.

Ten or more counts support this clonotype. The chain combines TRBV7-2 with TRBJ1-6, with a weak D call TRBD1 (6 bases). The germline V gene has CDR1 SGHTA and CDR2 FQGNSA. The length of the CDR3 is 15 residues. Trimming took 7 bases from V and 7 from J, leaving 17 bases between them. This chain's CDR3 is CASTRGGQTNSPLHF. The DNA of the CDR3 is TGTGCCAGCACCCGGGGGGGGCAAACCAATTCACCCCTCCACTTT.

This clonotype was seen repeatedly, ten times or more. The CDR3 DNA is TGCAGTGCGAAGGGACTAATCAATGAGCAGTTCTTC. This gives the protein CSAKGLINEQFF. V gene TRBV20-1 combines with J gene TRBJ2-1, with 7 bases lining up with TRBD2. Germline V CDR1 and CDR2: DFQATT, SNEGSKA (reference sequence). The V gene end was trimmed by 6 bases and the J gene end by 6 bases; junction bases not matched to a gene: 5. The CDR3 covers 12 residues.

This clonotype was recorded many times. The chain recombines TRBV20-1 with TRBJ1-5; D perhaps matches TRBD1 (5 bases). V gave up 2 bases and J gave up 3 bases, with 11 bases separating them. This CDR3 spans 14 amino acids. The V gene's germline CDR1 is DFQATT and CDR2 SNEGSKA (reference sequence). CDR3 DNA: TGCAGTGCTAGACAGGGTATCTACAATCAGCCCCAGCATTTT. Residues: CSARQGIYNQPQHF.

This clonotype was seen ten or more times. CDR3 DNA: TGCAGTGCTCTTACAGGGGGCGCAAGCAATCAGCCCCAGCATTTT. As protein: CSALTGGASNQPQHF. The rearrangement uses TRBV20-1 and TRBJ1-5, with 9 bases identical to TRBD1. V was clipped by 5 bases and J by 1 base; unmatched bases: 6. The germline V gene encodes CDR1 DFQATT and CDR2 SNEGSKA (reference sequence). This CDR3 contains 15 residues.

This clonotype was seen a handful of times. The rearrangement links TRBV7-2 to TRBJ2-7, with 9 bases lining up with TRBD2. V was pared by 0 bases and J by 2 bases, with 2 bases of the junction left unmatched. From germline, CDR1 is SGHTA and CDR2 FQGNSA. The CDR3 contains 15 residues. CDR3 protein: CASSLASSGAYEQYF. DNA for the CDR3: TGTGCCAGCAGCTTAGCCTCTAGCGGGGCCTACGAGCAGTACTTC. The full variable domain, its missing parts supplied by reference TRBV7-2 and TRBJ2-7, is GAGVSQSPSNKVTEKGKDVELRCDPISGHTALYWYRQSLGQGLEFLIYFQGNSAPDKSGLPSDRFSAERTGGSVSTLTIQRTQQEDSAVYLCASSLASSGAYEQYFGPGTRLTVT.

At least ten counts were recorded for this clonotype. The chain recombines TRBV10-3 with TRBJ1-5; D unresolved. Germline CDR1 reads ENHRY; CDR2 reads SYGVKD. Trimming took 0 bases from V and 4 from J, leaving 7 bases between them. The CDR3 is 14 residues long. The CDR3 protein is CAISESGGNQPQHF. For the CDR3, the DNA is TGTGCCATCAGTGAGTCGGGAGGAAATCAGCCCCAGCATTTT.

This clonotype occurred many times. CDR3 sequence (DNA): TGCGCCAGCAGCCTTTCACCGTTCTACGAGCAGTACTTC. Translated: CASSLSPFYEQYF. The gene calls are TRBV4-1 and TRBJ2-7; D gene ambiguous. The CDR3 runs to 13 residues. Per germline, CDR1 MGHRA and CDR2 YSYEKL. The ends were cut back, 4 bases at V and 3 bases at J, with 10 bases in the middle.

V is TRBV5-5 and J is TRBJ2-5; a weak D match, TRBD1 (5 bases). From germline, CDR1 is SGHKS and CDR2 YYEKEE (reference sequence). V shed 1 base and J shed 6 bases, with 10 bases lying between them. CDR3 length equals 13 residues. The CDR3 sequence: CASSLSGKKTQYF. CDR3 nucleotides: TGTGCCAGCAGCTTGTCAGGGAAGAAGACCCAGTACTTC. The full variable domain, in which reference TRBV5-5 and TRBJ2-5 provide the parts outside the CDR3, is DAGVTQSPTHLIKTRGQQVTLRCSPISGHKSVSWYQQVLGQGPQFIFQYYEKEERGRGNFPDRFSARQFPNYSSELNVNALLLGDSALYLCASSLSGKKTQYFGPGTRLLVL.

This clonotype was recorded at least ten times. The V gene is TRBV15, the J gene TRBJ1-2; D perhaps matches TRBD1 (6 bases). The germline CDR1 and CDR2 sequences are LNHNV and YYDKDF (reference sequence). The CDR3 is made up of 15 amino acids. Trimming pared 0 bases from V and 4 bases from J, leaving 12 bases between. CDR3 residues: CATSRDLTGIYGYTF. In DNA form, the CDR3 reads TGTGCCACCAGCAGAGACCTAACAGGGATCTATGGCTACACCTTC.

J is TRBJ1-1 and V is TRBV7-2; the match to TRBD1 covers 7 bases. Trimming took 1 base from V and 4 from J; bases not matched to a gene: 3. Germline CDR1 and CDR2: SGHTA and FQGNSA. This CDR3 is 14 amino acids long. The CDR3 DNA sequence: TGTGCCAGCAGCTTAGTACAGGGGCCCACTGAAGCTTTCTTT. Translated, it gives CASSLVQGPTEAFF.

This clonotype appeared many times. V usage is TRBV18 and J usage is TRBJ2-5; D may be TRBD2 (6 bases). In germline, CDR1 is KGHSH, CDR2 LQKENI. This CDR3 is built from 13 residues. V was trimmed by 2 bases and J by 5 bases, leaving 9 bases between them. CDR3 residues: CASSPGSGETQYF. DNA for the CDR3: TGTGCCAGCTCACCAGGCAGCGGGGAGACCCAGTACTTC. The variable domain in full, completed from reference TRBV18 and TRBJ2-5, reads NAGVMQNPRHLVRRRGQEARLRCSPMKGHSHVYWYRQLPEEGLKFMVYLQKENIIDESGMPKERFSAEFPKEGPSILRIQQVVRGDSAAYFCASSPGSGETQYFGPGTRLLVL.

This clonotype was picked up many times. The V and J genes are TRBV5-1 and TRBJ2-3; 8 bases line up with TRBD2. The CDR3 spans 16 residues. The germline V gene encodes CDR1 SGHRS and CDR2 YFSETQ. Unmatched junction bases numbered 8, after V lost 4 bases and J lost 1 base. The CDR3 DNA reads as TGCGCCAGCAGCCCTGAAAGCGGGAGACGCACAGATACGCAGTATTTT. The encoded protein is CASSPESGRRTDTQYF. The complete variable domain, with remaining parts taken from reference TRBV5-1 and TRBJ2-3, reads KAGVTQTPRYLIKTRGQQVTLSCSPISGHRSVSWYQQTPGQGLQFLFEYFSETQRNKGNFPGRFSGRQFSNSRSEMNVSTLELGDSALYLCASSPESGRRTDTQYFGPGTRLTVL.